This entry is about one T cell receptor (beta chain). There is no known antigen for this receptor. Base-call qualities are not available, and no considerably larger clone is one nucleotide away. The record originates from a study of blood T cell repertoires in COVID-19 (dated by TCRdb to the early 2020s). Notes on the research overall: Samples covering the acute and convalescent phases of COVID-19 were provided by collaborators in the United States, Italy and Spain. Deeply sampled blood TCRbeta repertoires from subjects exposed to, actively infected with, or recovered from COVID-19 were included in the dataset. HLA class I and class II types, where available, came from metadata supplied by the sample provider rather than from assay-based typing. Samples were obtained from the ongoing ImmuneRACE study (first 160 participants) and from about 1,300 subjects provided by 6 global collaborators. A freely available public database, intended as a resource for researchers studying the immune response to SARS-CoV-2, is where the repertoires were released. The material from the prospective study consisted of cDNA or gDNA derived from T cells, B-cell-depleted T cells, or PBMCs. Nearly every sample came with metadata listing a de-identified subject ID, COVID-19 status, age in years and sex. What the research found in general, with its limitations: How much clinical and demographic metadata was included differed by source and by participant, and the metadata was provided uncurated.

The immunoSEQ Assay, a bias-controlled multiplex PCR, was used to amplify TCRbeta CDR3 regions from genomic DNA. The study's processing was this. The number of nucleated cells in each sample was estimated from the amplification of reference gene primers within the assay. To quantify the absolute abundance of each unique TCRbeta CDR3 rearrangement, sequence reads were collapsed and filtered. For each sample, productive Simpson clonality was calculated as the square root of Simpson's diversity index over productive rearrangements. What TCRdb holds here is the immuneACCESS table cut down to in-frame rearrangements. Part of the clones is not present; checked against another copy, under half of the missing clones reflect an unresolved V gene, and the others are unexplained. D and trimming come from the DNA, and the V and J calls and clone size come from that table. The sample profile shows 150,000 to 200,000 clones; 65% to 85% of them were found once. 7.5% of the sample lies in the top ten.

CDR1 is given as SGHNT and CDR2 as YYREEE, both from the germline V gene (reference sequence). For this chain, trimming is 2 bases at the V end and 1 base at the J end, and the number of junction bases without a gene match is 0. The CDR3 has 15 amino acids, counting the end cysteine and phenylalanine. Of all the DNA, just the CDR3 is kept, 45 bases in frame from base 1. Participants in the prospective study were aged about 18 to 95 years, lived in some 24 United States geographic areas, and enrolled through a virtual design. In the prospective study, cohorts were assigned on the basis of participant-reported clinical history obtained from a screening survey and a study questionnaire. Recovered participants in ImmuneRACE Cohort 3 were defined as having two consecutive negative NP/OP PCR tests, clearance from a healthcare professional, or resolution of symptoms. In the prospective study, whole blood, serum and a nasopharyngeal or oropharyngeal swab were collected from each participant by mobile phlebotomists. Additional blood draws and questionnaires over an approximately 2-month period could optionally be provided by prospective study participants. Before DNA extraction, prospective study blood samples were shipped either frozen or at room temperature.

Sequenced sample: PBMCs or T cells enriched from blood (not recorded which). The TCR originated in a man aged 35 to 55 who had recovered from COVID-19. The rearrangement combines TRBV5-4 with TRBJ2-3; 11 bases in the junction line up with TRBD2. The CDR3: CASSFSGGGTDTQYF. The nucleotide sequence reads TGTGCCAGCAGCTTTAGCGGGGGGGGCACAGATACGCAGTATTTT. Full variable domain (CDR3 extended with the reference TRBV5-4 and TRBJ2-3 proteins): ETGVTQSPTHLIKTRGQQVTLRCSSQSGHNTVSWYQQALGQGPQFIFQYYREEENGRGNFPPRFSGLQFPNYSSELNVNALELDDSALYLCASSFSGGGTDTQYFGPGTRLTVL.